The 17 T cell receptor beta chains given below trace back to one sample, sequenced in a study of PD-L1 blockade in urothelial cancer. Produced via immunoSEQ multiplex PCR; TCRdb's table is partial and in-frame only. Altogether over 50,000 clones are present, around 83% being singletons, with the ten largest covering less than 3.5%. The sample was PBMCs, taken around atezolizumab (anti-PD-L1) treatment. These receptors were taken from a man aged 45 to 65 with urothelial cancer.

This chain links TRBV11-2 with TRBJ2-2, with a weak D call TRBD2 (5 bases). Trimming pared 2 bases from V and 0 bases from J, leaving 16 bases between. CDR3 length: 18 amino acids. CDR1 SGHAT and CDR2 FQNNGV come from the germline V gene. The CDR3 DNA reads TGTGCCAGCAGCTTAATCAATTCCGGGAAAGCGAACACCGGGGAGCTGTTTTTT. Translating gives CASSLINSGKANTGELFF.

J is TRBJ2-1 and V is TRBV15; 10 bases align to TRBD2. Germline CDR1 is LNHNV and CDR2 is YYDKDF (reference sequence). The CDR3 is 14 amino acids. V shed 2 bases and J 5 bases; nucleotides not matched to a gene: 0. CDR3: CATSRTSGNNEQFF. CDR3 nucleotide sequence: TGTGCCACCAGCAGAACTAGCGGGAACAATGAGCAGTTCTTC. Together with reference TRBV15 and TRBJ2-1, the CDR3 gives the full variable domain: DAMVIQNPRYQVTQFGKPVTLSCSQTLNHNVMYWYQQKSSQAPKLLFHYYDKDFNNEADTPDNFQSRRPNTSFCFLDIRSPGLGDTAMYLCATSRTSGNNEQFFGPGTRLTVL.

The chain links TRBV5-1 to TRBJ2-7, with 8 bases fitting TRBD2. The CDR3 covers 16 residues. Trimming at V came to 4 bases and at J to 5 bases, leaving 14 bases not matched to a gene. CDR1 SGHRS and CDR2 YFSETQ come from the germline V gene. The CDR3 nucleotides read TGCGCCAGCAGCCTACCCTCAGCGGGAGATTATAACGAGCAGTACTTC. Its protein product is CASSLPSAGDYNEQYF. The variable domain in full, with the rest retrieved from reference TRBV5-1 and TRBJ2-7, is KAGVTQTPRYLIKTRGQQVTLSCSPISGHRSVSWYQQTPGQGLQFLFEYFSETQRNKGNFPGRFSGRQFSNSRSEMNVSTLELGDSALYLCASSLPSAGDYNEQYFGPGTRLTVT.

The chain employs TRBV7-2 and TRBJ2-7; TRBD2 might be the D (6 bases). Germline-derived CDR1 and CDR2 are SGHTA and FQGNSA. Trimming took off 5 bases at V and 5 bases at J, with 16 bases between the two ends. The CDR3 length is 14 residues. In DNA, the CDR3 is TGTGCCAGCAGCCCGCCGGGAGTGGAGGACGAGCAGTACTTC. Amino acids: CASSPPGVEDEQYF.

This clone was detected once. J is TRBJ2-5 and V is TRBV5-1; TRBD2 aligns across 7 bases. Germline V gene sequence: CDR1 SGHRS, CDR2 YFSETQ. CDR3 size: 15 residues. The J segment lost 5 bases and the V segment lost 0 bases, leaving 7 bases of the junction unmatched. CDR3 nucleotide sequence: TGCGCCAGCAGCTTGGTCGGGGGGAGAGGGGAGACCCAGTACTTC. Protein sequence: CASSLVGGRGETQYF.

This clone was observed a single time. The genes are TRBV29-1 and TRBJ2-3; weak D call: TRBD2 (6 bases). Trimming stripped 6 bases from V and 4 bases from J, with 17 bases between. CDR1 and CDR2 (germline): SQVTM, ANQGSEA. The CDR3 runs 14 residues. The CDR3 DNA reads as TGCAGCGTAACGGACCTGCGGAGGGCAGATACGCAGTATTTT. Encoded protein: CSVTDLRRADTQYF.

This chain uses TRBV6-1 with TRBJ1-2; tentatively, D is TRBD1 (5 bases). CDR1 is MNHNS and CDR2 is SASEGT in the germline V gene. The length of the CDR3 is 13 residues. Trimming cost V 6 bases and J 5 bases, with 13 bases left between them. In nucleotides, the CDR3 is TGTGCCAGCAGACCGACAGCATCTTATGGCTACACCTTC. Translated: CASRPTASYGYTF.

This clone was observed a handful of times. The V call is TRBV19, the J call TRBJ2-7; TRBD1 aligns across 7 bases. The CDR3 covers 13 residues. Trimming at V came to 5 bases and at J to 6 bases, leaving 7 bases not matched to a gene. The germline CDR1 and CDR2 sequences are LNHDA and SQIVND (reference sequence). The DNA of the CDR3 is TGTGCCAGTAGTTCCGGAACAGGGGCCGAGCAGTACTTC. Protein sequence: CASSSGTGAEQYF.

The chain links TRBV27 to TRBJ2-4, with D perhaps TRBD2 (5 bases). CDR1 is MNHEY, CDR2 SMNVEV, per germline (reference sequence). Trimming took off 6 bases at V and 1 base at J, with 7 bases between the two ends. The CDR3 runs 13 residues. This chain's CDR3 is CASRTGAKNIQYF. CDR3 coding DNA: TGTGCCAGCAGAACGGGGGCCAAAAACATTCAGTACTTC.

V and J are TRBV4-1 and TRBJ2-3, with 7 bases lining up with TRBD1. CDR1 and CDR2 (germline): MGHRA, YSYEKL. V shed 5 bases, J shed 5 bases, and the junction held 13 bases outside the gene matches. The CDR3 runs 16 residues. The CDR3 region is CASSKSVTGVGDTQYF. In DNA form, the CDR3 reads TGCGCCAGCAGCAAAAGTGTAACAGGGGTTGGAGATACGCAGTATTTT.

The J gene is TRBJ2-7, the V gene TRBV5-5; the match to TRBD1 covers 12 bases. Germline loops: CDR1 SGHKS, CDR2 YYEKEE (reference sequence). The CDR3 covers 15 residues. The V and J ends lost 2 bases and 7 bases, in that order; junction bases with no gene match: 7. The CDR3 DNA follows: TGTGCCAGCAGCTTCCGGGACAGGGGGCTAAGGGAGCAGTACTTC. It specifies CASSFRDRGLREQYF.

The V call is TRBV25-1, the J call TRBJ2-7, with 7 bases that match TRBD2. After removal of 3 bases from V and 2 bases from J, the junction contained 4 bases not matched to a gene. Germline V CDR1 and CDR2: MGHDK, SYGVNS. The CDR3 loop spans 14 amino acids. CDR3 nucleotides: TGTGCCAGCAGTGAGAGCGGGGCGGCCTACGAGCAGTACTTC. Residues: CASSESGAAYEQYF.

V and J are TRBV28 and TRBJ2-7, with TRBD1 matching over 7 bases. CDR3 size: 16 residues. The V gene's germline CDR1 is MDHEN and CDR2 SYDVKM. Trimming at V came to 4 bases and at J to 1 base, leaving 10 bases not matched to a gene. CDR3: CASSSPDRAASYEQYF. CDR3 nucleotide sequence: TGTGCCAGCAGTTCGCCCGACAGGGCCGCATCCTACGAGCAGTACTTC. Variable domain in full (rest from reference TRBV28 and TRBJ2-7): DVKVTQSSRYLVKRTGEKVFLECVQDMDHENMFWYRQDPGLGLRLIYFSYDVKMKEKGDIPEGYSVSREKKERFSLILESASTNQTSMYLCASSSPDRAASYEQYFGPGTRLTVT.

The DNA of the CDR3 is TGTGCCAGCAGCGTGACTAGCGGAACCTACGAGCAGTACTTC. As protein: CASSVTSGTYEQYF. The chain employs TRBV9 and TRBJ2-7; 9 nucleotides agree with TRBD2. CDR1 and CDR2 from the germline V gene are SGDLS and YYNGEE. With V trimmed by 2 bases and J by 2 bases, 2 bases remained unmatched. The CDR3 is 14 residues long.

The chain is built from TRBV6-1 and TRBJ1-1; 8 positions match TRBD1. The J segment lost 5 bases and the V segment lost 3 bases, leaving 5 bases of the junction unmatched. The CDR3 extends over 14 amino acids. Per germline, CDR1 MNHNS and CDR2 SASEGT. This CDR3 is CASSDYRDRTEAFF. The CDR3 nucleotides are TGTGCCAGCAGTGATTACCGGGACAGGACTGAAGCTTTCTTT.

V is TRBV6-1 and J is TRBJ2-3, with TRBD2 matching 7 bases. Germline lookup yields CDR1 MNHNS and CDR2 SASEGT. V shed 8 bases and J 7 bases; nucleotides not matched to a gene: 9. The length of the CDR3 is 13 residues. CDR3 bases: TGTGCCAGCCAGCTAGCGGCCACCAATACGCAGTATTTT. It encodes CASQLAATNTQYF.

The CDR3 sequence is CASSGQGIGTEAFF. As DNA, the CDR3 is TGCGCCAGCAGCGGTCAGGGGATAGGAACTGAAGCTTTCTTT. The chain links TRBV5-1 to TRBJ1-1; the D gene is possibly TRBD1 (6 bases). Trimming pared 4 bases from V and 5 bases from J, leaving 15 bases between. Germline V lookup: CDR1 SGHRS, CDR2 YFSETQ. The CDR3 extends over 14 amino acids.